What follows is one T cell receptor beta chain and its context. No cognate antigen has been identified for it. No much larger clone exists at a distance of one base, and base qualities are not known. The data derive from a study of shared clonotypes between healthy human individuals (TCRdb year 2020). For context, the study as a whole: A couple of women and a few men aged 18 to 49 years were included in the cohort. For each donor, three plates each were used for CD4 naive and CD4 memory, two plates were used for CD8 naive, and one plate was used for CD8 memory. To estimate repertoire size and how much clonotype sharing occurs between individuals, the study deeply sequenced the blood TCR repertoires of roughly 5 healthy adults. Libraries were prepared and TCR repertoires were sequenced by different laboratories using diverse techniques, in order to increase sequencing depth and limit assay-specific biases. Leukapheresis yielded between about 0.94 and 10 billion PBMCs per donor.

Trimming accounts for 3 bases at V and 4 bases at J, while the number of junction bases matched to no gene is 4. Sequences LNHDA (CDR1) and SQIVND (CDR2) are obtained from the germline V gene (reference sequence). There are 15 amino acids in the CDR3, from cysteine to phenylalanine inclusive. Only the CDR3 region is kept as DNA, spanning 45 bases read in frame from base 1. Using the deep immunoSEQ assay, TCR CDR3 regions were amplified from genomic DNA by multiplex PCR. For each cell subset, the extracted genomic DNA was distributed evenly across all wells of several immunoSEQ 96-well plates, and each plate served as one replicate. For sorted subsets, roughly 200 ng of genomic DNA, equivalent to 30,000 or so T cell genomes, went into each replicate PCR. Purified libraries were quantified with a Qubit 3.0 fluorometer, sized on a Bioanalyzer 2100, and re-quantified with the KAPA Library Quantification kit. Every immunoSEQ 96-well plate was sequenced on a dedicated single-read 150-cycle Illumina NextSeq 550 flow cell. On the authors' methods: Because only junctional sequences without quality scores were contained in the immunoSEQ output, filtering matching that applied to full-length reads could not be performed. To assign V/J genes and CDR3, sequences were annotated using PyIR, a Python wrapper for IgBLAST v1.9, with IMGT germline references. Any read was removed if the V/J assignment was weak (E-value above 1e-6), the CDR3 was missing, or the read contained stop codons, out-of-frame junctions, or ambiguous translated residues. V3J clonotypes were defined by identical inferred V gene, J gene, and CDR3 amino acid sequence. The percentage overlap between two repertoires was calculated by dividing the number of shared unique clonotypes by the size of the smaller repertoire. RTK rarefaction, the Chao1 estimator, and Recon v2.1 estimates of unobserved clonotypes were used to assess repertoire richness. Generation probabilities were computed with OLGA for all TCRbeta clonotypes obtained by the gDNA method from a few donors. Not all clones reach the TCRdb copy of this immuneACCESS table, which keeps in-frame sequences only. Checked studies attribute under half of the gap to unresolved V genes and leave the rest unexplained. From that table come the V and J calls and clone size; the DNA was used to work out D and trimming. The sample yields 950,000 to 1,300,000 clones; 60% to 80% were counted once. The ten largest clonotypes hold approximately 1.5% of the sample.

General conclusions and limits of the study: Pairwise subsampling led to the expectation that sequencing depth would affect the degree of clonotype sharing among donors. Incomplete sequencing was indicated by rarefaction of sorted-subset datasets, despite the large sequencing depth. Sampling was restricted to blood, and TCR repertoires in tissue are likely to differ from TCR repertoires in blood. Sharing across a handful of donors was observed for about 5% of naive CD4, over 3% of naive CD8, 2.3% of memory CD4, and roughly 0.4% of memory CD8 clonotypes. Compared with non-shared clonotypes, clonotypes shared by all four sorted-subset donors had higher generation probabilities. Because the study included only a small number of donors, the genetic and exposure-history diversity represented was limited. Estimated clonotype richness was generally larger for naive than for memory subsets.

Donors were healthy HIV-negative adults with no recently reported acute infections or vaccinations. Every donor was a Caucasian adult living in Nashville, Tennessee, USA. CD4+ T cells were enriched by magnetic negative selection, after which naive cells were positively selected on CD45RA and the negative fraction was taken as the memory subset. Blood was obtained by leukapheresis, after which PBMCs were separated by Ficoll-Histopaque density gradient centrifugation and cryopreserved in liquid nitrogen vapor phase. Analytical flow cytometry was used to check the purity and quantity of every magnetically sorted T cell population. Each sorted fraction had its genomic DNA isolated and then quantified by UV absorbance on a Nanodrop 2000c.

Sequencing input: memory CD4+ T cells sorted from blood. This specimen's cell subset or site label, interpreted: CD45RA-negative fraction. This receptor was identified in a man younger than 35 in good health. Recombination joined TRBV19 with TRBJ2-5, and TRBD2 matches 11 of the central bases. The CDR3 here reads CASSILAGGPETQYF. The DNA reads as follows: TGTGCCAGTAGTATCCTAGCGGGAGGTCCAGAGACCCAGTACTTC.